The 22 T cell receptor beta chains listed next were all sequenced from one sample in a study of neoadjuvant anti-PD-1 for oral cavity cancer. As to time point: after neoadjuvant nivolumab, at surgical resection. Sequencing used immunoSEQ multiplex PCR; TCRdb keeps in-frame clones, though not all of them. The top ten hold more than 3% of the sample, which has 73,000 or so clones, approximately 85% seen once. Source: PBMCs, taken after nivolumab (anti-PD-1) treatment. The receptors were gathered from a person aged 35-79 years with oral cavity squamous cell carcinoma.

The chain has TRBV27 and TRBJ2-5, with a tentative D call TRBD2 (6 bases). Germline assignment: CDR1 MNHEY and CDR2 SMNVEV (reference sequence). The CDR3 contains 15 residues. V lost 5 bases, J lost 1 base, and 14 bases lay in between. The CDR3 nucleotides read TGTGCCAGCAGTGCAATGCCGGGAGCCCAAGAGACCCAGTACTTC. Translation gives CASSAMPGAQETQYF.

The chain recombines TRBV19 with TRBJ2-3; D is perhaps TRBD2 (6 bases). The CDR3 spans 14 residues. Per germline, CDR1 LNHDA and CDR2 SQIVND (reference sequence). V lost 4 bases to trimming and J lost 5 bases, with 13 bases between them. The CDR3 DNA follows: TGTGCCAGTAGTACCCGCAGGGAGGTAGATACGCAGTATTTT. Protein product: CASSTRREVDTQYF. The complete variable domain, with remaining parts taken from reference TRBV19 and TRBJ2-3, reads DGGITQSPKYLFRKEGQNVTLSCEQNLNHDAMYWYRQDPGQGLRLIYYSQIVNDFQKGDIAEGYSVSREKKESFPLTVTSAQKNPTAFYLCASSTRREVDTQYFGPGTRLTVL.

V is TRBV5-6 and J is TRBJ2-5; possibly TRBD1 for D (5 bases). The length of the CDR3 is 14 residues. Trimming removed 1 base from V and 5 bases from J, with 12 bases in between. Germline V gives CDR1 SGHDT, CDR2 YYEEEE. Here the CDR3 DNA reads TGTGCCAGCAGCTTGAGGCAGGGCACGGAGACCCAGTACTTC. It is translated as CASSLRQGTETQYF.

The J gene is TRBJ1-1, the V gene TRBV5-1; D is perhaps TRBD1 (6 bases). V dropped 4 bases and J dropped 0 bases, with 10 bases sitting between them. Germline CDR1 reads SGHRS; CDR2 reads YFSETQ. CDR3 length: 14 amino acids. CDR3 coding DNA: TGCGCCAGCAGCCAGGGGACGGTGAACACTGAAGCTTTCTTT. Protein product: CASSQGTVNTEAFF. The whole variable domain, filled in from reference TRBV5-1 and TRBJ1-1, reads KAGVTQTPRYLIKTRGQQVTLSCSPISGHRSVSWYQQTPGQGLQFLFEYFSETQRNKGNFPGRFSGRQFSNSRSEMNVSTLELGDSALYLCASSQGTVNTEAFFGQGTRLTVV.

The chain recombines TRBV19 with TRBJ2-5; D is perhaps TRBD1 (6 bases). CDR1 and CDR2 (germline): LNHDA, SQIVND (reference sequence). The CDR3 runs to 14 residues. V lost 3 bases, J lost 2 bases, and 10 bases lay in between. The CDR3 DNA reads TGTGCCAGTAGTATGGTACAGGGACAAGAGACCCAGTACTTC. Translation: CASSMVQGQETQYF. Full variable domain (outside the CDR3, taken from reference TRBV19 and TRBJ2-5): DGGITQSPKYLFRKEGQNVTLSCEQNLNHDAMYWYRQDPGQGLRLIYYSQIVNDFQKGDIAEGYSVSREKKESFPLTVTSAQKNPTAFYLCASSMVQGQETQYFGPGTRLLVL.

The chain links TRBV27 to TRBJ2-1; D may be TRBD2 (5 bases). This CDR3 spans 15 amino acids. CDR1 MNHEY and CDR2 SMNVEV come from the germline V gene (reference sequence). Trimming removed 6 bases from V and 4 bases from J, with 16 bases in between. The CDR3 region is CASRLSGKRYNEQFF. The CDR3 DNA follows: TGTGCCAGCAGGCTTTCGGGGAAACGGTACAATGAGCAGTTCTTC.

DNA for the CDR3: TGTGCCAGCTCACCACAAGGGGTGAACACTGAAGCTTTCTTT. Protein sequence: CASSPQGVNTEAFF. The chain combines TRBV18 with TRBJ1-1; perhaps TRBD1 as D (5 bases). CDR1 and CDR2 from the germline V gene are KGHSH and LQKENI. V was trimmed by 1 base and J by 0 bases, leaving 6 bases between them. The CDR3 spans 14 residues.

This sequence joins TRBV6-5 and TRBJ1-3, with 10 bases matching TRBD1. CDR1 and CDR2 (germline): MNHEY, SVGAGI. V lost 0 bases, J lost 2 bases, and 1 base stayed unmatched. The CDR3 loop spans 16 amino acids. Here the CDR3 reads CASSYSGQGTGNTIYF. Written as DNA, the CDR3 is TGTGCCAGCAGTTACTCGGGACAGGGGACTGGAAACACCATATATTTT.

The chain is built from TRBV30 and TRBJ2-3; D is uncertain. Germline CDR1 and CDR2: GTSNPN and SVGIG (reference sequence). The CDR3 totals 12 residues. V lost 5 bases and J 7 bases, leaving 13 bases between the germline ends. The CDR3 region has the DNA TGTGCCTGGGTCCCCTTCACGAATACGCAGTATTTT. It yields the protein CAWVPFTNTQYF.

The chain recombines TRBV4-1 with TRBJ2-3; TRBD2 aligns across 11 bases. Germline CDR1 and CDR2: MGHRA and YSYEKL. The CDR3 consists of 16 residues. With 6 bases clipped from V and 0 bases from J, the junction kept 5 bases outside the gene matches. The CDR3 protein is CASRDSGGASTDTQYF. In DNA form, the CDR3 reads TGCGCCAGCAGGGATAGCGGGGGGGCTAGCACAGATACGCAGTATTTT.

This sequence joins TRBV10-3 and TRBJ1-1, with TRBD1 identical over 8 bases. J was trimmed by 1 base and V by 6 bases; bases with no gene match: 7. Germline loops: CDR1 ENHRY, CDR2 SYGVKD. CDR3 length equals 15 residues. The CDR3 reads CAIRPTGVGNTEAFF. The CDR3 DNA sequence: TGTGCCATCAGACCGACAGGGGTAGGGAACACTGAAGCTTTCTTT.

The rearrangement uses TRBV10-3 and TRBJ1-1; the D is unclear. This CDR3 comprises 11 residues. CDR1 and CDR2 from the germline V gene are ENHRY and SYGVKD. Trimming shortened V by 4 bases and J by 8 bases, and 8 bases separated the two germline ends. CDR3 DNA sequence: TGTGCCATCAGTGCACCGGGGGAAGCTTTCTTT. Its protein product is CAISAPGEAFF.

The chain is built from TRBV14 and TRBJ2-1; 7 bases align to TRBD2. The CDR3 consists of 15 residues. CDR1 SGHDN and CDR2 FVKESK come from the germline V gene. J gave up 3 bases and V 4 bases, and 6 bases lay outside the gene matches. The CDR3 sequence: CASSPPGRVYNEQFF. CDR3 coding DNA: TGTGCCAGCAGCCCCCCGGGGAGGGTCTACAATGAGCAGTTCTTC.

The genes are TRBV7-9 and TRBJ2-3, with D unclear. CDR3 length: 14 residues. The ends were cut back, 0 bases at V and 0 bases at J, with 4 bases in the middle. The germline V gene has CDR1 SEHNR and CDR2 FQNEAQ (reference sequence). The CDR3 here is CASSLAGSTDTQYF. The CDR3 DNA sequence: TGTGCCAGCAGCTTAGCGGGAAGCACAGATACGCAGTATTTT.

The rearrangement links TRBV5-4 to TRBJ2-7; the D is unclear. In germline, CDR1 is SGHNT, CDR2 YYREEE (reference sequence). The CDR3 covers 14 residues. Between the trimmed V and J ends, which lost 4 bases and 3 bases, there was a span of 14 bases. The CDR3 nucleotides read TGTGCCAGCAGCCCGGGCGGTTTGGACTACGAGCAGTACTTC. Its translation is CASSPGGLDYEQYF.

The CDR3, as DNA: TGTGCCAGCAGCTACGGGGGGTATGACAGTCGCGGCGAGCAGTACTTC. Translating gives CASSYGGYDSRGEQYF. The chain recombines TRBV7-8 with TRBJ2-7, with 7 bases identical to TRBD2. Germline CDR1 SGHVS, CDR2 FQNEAQ. J lost 6 bases, V lost 4 bases, and 15 bases had no gene match. There are 16 residues in the CDR3.

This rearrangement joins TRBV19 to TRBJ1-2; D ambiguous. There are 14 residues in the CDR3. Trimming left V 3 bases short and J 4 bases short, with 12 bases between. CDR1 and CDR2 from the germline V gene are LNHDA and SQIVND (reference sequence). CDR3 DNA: TGTGCCAGTAGTATCCTTCAAGAGGGCTATGGCTACACCTTC. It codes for CASSILQEGYGYTF. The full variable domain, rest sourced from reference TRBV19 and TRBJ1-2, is DGGITQSPKYLFRKEGQNVTLSCEQNLNHDAMYWYRQDPGQGLRLIYYSQIVNDFQKGDIAEGYSVSREKKESFPLTVTSAQKNPTAFYLCASSILQEGYGYTFGSGTRLTVV.

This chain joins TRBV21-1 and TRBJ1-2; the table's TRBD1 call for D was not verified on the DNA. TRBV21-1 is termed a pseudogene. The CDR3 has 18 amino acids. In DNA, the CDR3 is TGTGCCAGCAGCAAAGCACGACAGGGGGTCTCTCAGGACTATGGCTACACCTTC. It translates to CASSKARQGVSQDYGYTF.

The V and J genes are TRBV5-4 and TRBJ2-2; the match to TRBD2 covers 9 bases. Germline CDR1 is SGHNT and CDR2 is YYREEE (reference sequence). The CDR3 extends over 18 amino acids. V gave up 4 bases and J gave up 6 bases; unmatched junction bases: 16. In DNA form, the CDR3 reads TGTGCCAGCAGCCCCTTTAGGGGGGCTAGCGGGGAGGCCGGGGAGCTGTTTTTT. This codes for CASSPFRGASGEAGELFF.

The CDR3 nucleotides are TGCAGCGTTGTGGAACCGTCCGGGCCTCAGTTCTTC. It translates to CSVVEPSGPQFF. This chain connects TRBV29-1 to TRBJ2-1; unclear D gene. This CDR3 has 12 residues. Per germline, CDR1 SQVTM and CDR2 ANQGSEA. With 4 bases removed from V and 13 bases from J, the gap between germline ends came to 17 bases.

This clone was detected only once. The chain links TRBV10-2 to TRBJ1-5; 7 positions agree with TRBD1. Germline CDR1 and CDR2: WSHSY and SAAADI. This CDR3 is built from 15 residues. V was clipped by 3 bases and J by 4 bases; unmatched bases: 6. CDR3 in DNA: TGCGCCAGCAGTGATGTGTCAGGGGGTAATCAGCCCCAGCATTTT. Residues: CASSDVSGGNQPQHF.

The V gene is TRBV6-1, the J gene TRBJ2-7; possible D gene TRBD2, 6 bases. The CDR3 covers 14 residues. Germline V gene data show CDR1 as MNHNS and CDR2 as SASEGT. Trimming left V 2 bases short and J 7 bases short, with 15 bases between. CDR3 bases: TGTGCCAGCAGTGAACTAGCGTCAACGGGGGAGCAGTACTTC. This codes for CASSELASTGEQYF.